This TCR beta chain was sequenced during a study of blood T cell repertoires in COVID-19. Study details: Sites in the United States, Italy and Spain provided acute and convalescent COVID-19 samples.

This CDR3 has 13 amino acids. CDR1 is MNHEY and CDR2 is SMNVEV in the germline V gene (reference sequence). Trimming stripped 1 base from V and 1 base from J, with 4 bases between. Produced via immunoSEQ multiplex PCR; TCRdb's table is partial and in-frame only. The data contain roughly 350,000 clones, approximately 90% of them singletons. The genes are TRBV27 and TRBJ1-1, with D hard to call. Sample: peripheral blood. This clonotype originated in a woman between 50 and 59 years old with active or convalescent COVID-19. The DNA for the CDR3 is TGTGCCAGCAGTTTATTGGCGAACACTGAAGCTTTCTTT. Translating gives CASSLLANTEAFF.